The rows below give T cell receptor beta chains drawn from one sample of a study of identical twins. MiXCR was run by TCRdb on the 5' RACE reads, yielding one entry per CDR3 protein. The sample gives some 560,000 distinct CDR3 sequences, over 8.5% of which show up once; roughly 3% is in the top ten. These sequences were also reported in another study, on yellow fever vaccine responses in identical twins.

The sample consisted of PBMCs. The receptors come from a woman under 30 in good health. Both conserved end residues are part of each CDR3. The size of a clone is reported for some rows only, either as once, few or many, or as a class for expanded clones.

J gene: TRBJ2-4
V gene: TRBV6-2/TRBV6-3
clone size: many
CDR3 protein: CASETGRRNIQYF

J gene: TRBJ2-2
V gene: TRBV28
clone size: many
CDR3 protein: CASSLSRGGRGGTGELFF

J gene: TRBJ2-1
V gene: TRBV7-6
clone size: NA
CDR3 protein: CASSPETSGIYNEQFF

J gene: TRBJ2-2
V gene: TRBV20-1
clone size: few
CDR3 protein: CSASGAFAGELFF

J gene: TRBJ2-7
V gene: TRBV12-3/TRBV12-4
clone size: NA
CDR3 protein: CASSRTLTSYEQYF

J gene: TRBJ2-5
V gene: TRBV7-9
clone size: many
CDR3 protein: CASSRTDIQETQYF

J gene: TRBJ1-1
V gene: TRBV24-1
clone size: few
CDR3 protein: CATSDSRTGNTEAFF

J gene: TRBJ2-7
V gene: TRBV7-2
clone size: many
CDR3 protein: CASSTGMGDRVHEQYF

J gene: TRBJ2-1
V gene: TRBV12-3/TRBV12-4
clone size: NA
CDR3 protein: CASSLSGTSVDEQFF

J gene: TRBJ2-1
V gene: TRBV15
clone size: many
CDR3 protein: CATSRDQEGLEQFF

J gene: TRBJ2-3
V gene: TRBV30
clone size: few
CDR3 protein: CAWGAGVGDTQYF

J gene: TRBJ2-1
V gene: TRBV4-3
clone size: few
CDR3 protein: CASSQTRSGGTIYNEQFF

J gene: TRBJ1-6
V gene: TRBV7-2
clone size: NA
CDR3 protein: CASSTRQGPSPLHF

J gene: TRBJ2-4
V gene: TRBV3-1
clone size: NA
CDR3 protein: CASSPSAKNIQYF

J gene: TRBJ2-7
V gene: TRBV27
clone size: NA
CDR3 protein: CASSFGAGAGPYEQYF

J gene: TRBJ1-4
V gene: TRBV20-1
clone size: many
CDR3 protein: CSARSLAEKLFF

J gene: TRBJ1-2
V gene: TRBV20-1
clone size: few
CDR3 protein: CSAGPQGAISYTF

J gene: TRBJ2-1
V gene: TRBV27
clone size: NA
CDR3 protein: CASSGGATNEQFF

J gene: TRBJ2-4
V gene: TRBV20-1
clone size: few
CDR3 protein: CSARDSSLAKNIQYF

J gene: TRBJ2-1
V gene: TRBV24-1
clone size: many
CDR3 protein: CATSESGASYNEQFF

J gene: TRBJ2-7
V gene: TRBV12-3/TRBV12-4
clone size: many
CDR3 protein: CASSAIGLADAYEQYF

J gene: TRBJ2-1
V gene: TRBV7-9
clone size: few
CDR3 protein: CASSHSGRPSYNEQFF

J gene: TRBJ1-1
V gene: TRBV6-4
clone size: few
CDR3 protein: CASSDSAANTEAFF

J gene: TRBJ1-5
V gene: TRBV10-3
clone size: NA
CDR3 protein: CAIRKGQGQPQHF

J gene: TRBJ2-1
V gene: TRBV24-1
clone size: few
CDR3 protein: CATSDRQGGNNEQFF

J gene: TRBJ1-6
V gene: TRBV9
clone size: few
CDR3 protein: CASSVDGDSPLHF

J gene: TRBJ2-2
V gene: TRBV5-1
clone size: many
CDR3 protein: CASSPGLAGRTGELFF

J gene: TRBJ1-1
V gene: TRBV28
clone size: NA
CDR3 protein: CASSTDFTGVTEAFF

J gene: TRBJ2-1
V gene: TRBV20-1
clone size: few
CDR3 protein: CSAVGGRSYNEQFF

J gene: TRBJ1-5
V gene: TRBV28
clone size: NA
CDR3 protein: CASSGGGDNQPQHF

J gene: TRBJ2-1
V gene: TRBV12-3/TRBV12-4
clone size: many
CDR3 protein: CASSGRQEYNEQFF

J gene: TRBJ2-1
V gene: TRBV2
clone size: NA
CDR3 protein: CASRASSGSSYNEQFF

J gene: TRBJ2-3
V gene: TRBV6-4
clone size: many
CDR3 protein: CASSDLGQGTDTQYF

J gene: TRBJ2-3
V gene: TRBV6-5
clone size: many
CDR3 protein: CASSYRGHADTQYF

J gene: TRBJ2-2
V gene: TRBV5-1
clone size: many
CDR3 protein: CASSLPIAGELFF

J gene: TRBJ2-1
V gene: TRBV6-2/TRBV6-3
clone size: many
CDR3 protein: CASSYTGFHEQFF

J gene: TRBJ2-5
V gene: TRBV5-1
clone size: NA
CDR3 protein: CASSLTAVAGTQRETQYF

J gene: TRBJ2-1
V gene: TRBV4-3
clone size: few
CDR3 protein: CASSPGTGRTDEQFF

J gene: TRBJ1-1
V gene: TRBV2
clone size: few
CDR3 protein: CATSGGRNTEAFF

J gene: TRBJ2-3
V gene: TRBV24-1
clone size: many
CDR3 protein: CATSDFHGQGTDTQYF

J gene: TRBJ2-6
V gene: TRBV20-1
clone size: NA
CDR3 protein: CSAADSSGANVLTF

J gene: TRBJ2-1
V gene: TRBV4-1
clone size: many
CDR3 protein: CASRQGLAGENYNEQFF

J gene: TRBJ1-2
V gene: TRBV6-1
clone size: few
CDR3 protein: CASTGDRGPLDGYTF

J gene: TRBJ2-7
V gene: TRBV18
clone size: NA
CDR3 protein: CASSPTGDLSYEQYF

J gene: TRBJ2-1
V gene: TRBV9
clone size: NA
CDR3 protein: CASRTGTSGGGEQFF

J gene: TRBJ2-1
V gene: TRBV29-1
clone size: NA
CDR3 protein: CSVDNPGTESNEQFF

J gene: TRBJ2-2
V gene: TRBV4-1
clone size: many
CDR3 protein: CASSWDSNTGELFF

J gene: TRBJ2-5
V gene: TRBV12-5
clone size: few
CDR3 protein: CASGHSTQYF

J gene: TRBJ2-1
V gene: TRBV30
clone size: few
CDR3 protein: CAWTKQGSSYNEQFF

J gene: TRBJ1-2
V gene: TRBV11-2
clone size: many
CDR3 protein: CASSPTGTQYGYTF

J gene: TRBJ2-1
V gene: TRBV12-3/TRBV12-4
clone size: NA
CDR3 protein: CASSSQRGFGNEQFF

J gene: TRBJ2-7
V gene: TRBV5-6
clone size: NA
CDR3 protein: CASSLPNGYEQYF

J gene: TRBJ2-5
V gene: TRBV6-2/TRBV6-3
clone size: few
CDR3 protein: CASSYEEQGKNF

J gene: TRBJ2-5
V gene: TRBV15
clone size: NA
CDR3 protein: CATSRWGGQETQYF

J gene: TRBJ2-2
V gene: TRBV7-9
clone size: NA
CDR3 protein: CASGLAPQPTNTGELFF

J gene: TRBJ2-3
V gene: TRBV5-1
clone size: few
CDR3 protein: CASSLFRNPSTDTQYF